The 16 T cell receptor beta chains listed next were all sequenced from one sample in a study of blood T cell repertoires in COVID-19. Using immunoSEQ multiplex PCR, the repertoire was profiled, and TCRdb retains in-frame clones only, with some absent. Seen here are roughly 250,000 clones, approximately 91% observed once, and the top ten hold just under 0.8%. Sequencing was done on a sample of peripheral blood. These receptors all stem from a woman aged 30 to 39 with acute or convalescent COVID-19.

The chain links TRBV19 to TRBJ1-5; D is uncertain. The CDR3 is 16 amino acids. The V and J ends lost 0 bases and 0 bases respectively, with 9 bases between them. Germline V gene data show CDR1 as LNHDA and CDR2 as SQIVND (reference sequence). CDR3 in DNA: TGTGCCAGTAGTATAGATCCCGCGTATAGCAATCAGCCCCAGCATTTT. Protein: CASSIDPAYSNQPQHF.

This chain connects TRBV15 to TRBJ1-5, with TRBD1 identical over 9 bases. This CDR3 is 14 amino acids long. The ends lost 5 bases at V and 6 bases at J; junction bases unmatched: 5. Germline CDR1 reads LNHNV; CDR2 reads YYDKDF (reference sequence). CDR3 coding DNA: TGTGCCACCAGCTATGGACAGGGGATTCAGCCCCAGCATTTT. It codes for CATSYGQGIQPQHF.

This sequence joins TRBV30 and TRBJ1-4; D gene uncertain. Germline V lookup: CDR1 GTSNPN, CDR2 SVGIG (reference sequence). Trimming shortened V by 4 bases and J by 8 bases, and 23 bases separated the two germline ends. The CDR3 extends over 16 amino acids. This CDR3 is CAWTHVADPRGEKLFF. Here the CDR3 DNA reads TGTGCCTGGACCCACGTTGCGGACCCCCGAGGGGAAAAACTGTTTTTT.

The chain has TRBV19 and TRBJ2-7; D is possibly TRBD2 (6 bases). V gave up 3 bases and J gave up 2 bases, with 23 bases separating them. The CDR3 spans 18 residues. The V gene's germline CDR1 is LNHDA and CDR2 SQIVND (reference sequence). CDR3 bases: TGTGCCAGTAGTATTCAGCTAGCGTCCACCTCAGTCCCCTACGAGCAGTACTTC. The encoded protein is CASSIQLASTSVPYEQYF.

The chain employs TRBV7-2 and TRBJ1-6; 8 positions agree with TRBD1. The CDR3 totals 15 residues. CDR1 and CDR2 from the germline V gene are SGHTA and FQGNSA. V shed 5 bases, J shed 10 bases, and the junction held 10 bases outside the gene matches. This CDR3 reads CASSKGQGGGSPLHF. The CDR3 coding sequence is TGTGCCAGCAGCAAAGGACAGGGCGGTGGGTCACCCCTCCACTTT.

This chain links TRBV11-3 with TRBJ2-5; the match to TRBD2 covers 8 bases. V lost 1 base, J lost 5 bases, and 9 bases stayed unmatched. CDR1 and CDR2 from the germline V gene are SGHNT and YENEEA. The CDR3 spans 16 residues. The CDR3 nucleotides read TGTGCCAGCAGCTTAGGTTCCAGCGGGAGCACCGAGACCCAGTACTTC. Amino acid sequence: CASSLGSSGSTETQYF.

V usage is TRBV30 and J usage is TRBJ2-3, with 7 positions matching TRBD1. Germline assignment: CDR1 GTSNPN and CDR2 SVGIG (reference sequence). The ends lost 1 base at V and 0 bases at J; junction bases unmatched: 4. The CDR3 is 15 residues long. For the CDR3, the DNA is TGTGCCTGGAGTGCAGGGGGATCTAGCACAGATACGCAGTATTTT. This gives the protein CAWSAGGSSTDTQYF.

Written as DNA, the CDR3 is TGCGCCAGCAGCCCAGGCGGAGCAGGGTTGGCAGATACGCAGTATTTT. Its translation is CASSPGGAGLADTQYF. The chain employs TRBV5-1 and TRBJ2-3, with D possibly being TRBD1 (5 bases). The CDR3 spans 16 residues. V shed 4 bases and J shed 4 bases, with 19 bases lying between them. Germline V CDR1 and CDR2: SGHRS, YFSETQ.

The DNA of the CDR3 is TGTGCCAGCAGCCAGGGGGACTTCTACTCCTACGAGCAGTACTTC. It codes for CASSQGDFYSYEQYF. The rearrangement links TRBV3-1 (or the pseudogene TRBV3-2) to TRBJ2-7; D possibly corresponds to TRBD2 (6 bases). Trimming pared 3 bases from V and 0 bases from J, leaving 12 bases between. This CDR3 region has 15 residues. Per germline, CDR1 LGHDT and CDR2 YNNKEL (reference sequence).

The chain employs TRBV6-6 and TRBJ1-2; no reliable D call. CDR3 length: 15 residues. Looked up from germline, CDR1 is MNHNY and CDR2 is SVGAGI (reference sequence). Trimming pared 4 bases from V and 4 bases from J, leaving 16 bases between. The CDR3 DNA follows: TGTGCCAGCAGTTCCCCTACCCTGGTTAGCTATGGCTACACCTTC. Protein product: CASSSPTLVSYGYTF.

This chain joins TRBV10-3 and TRBJ2-2, with TRBD2 matching 8 bases. Germline loops: CDR1 ENHRY, CDR2 SYGVKD. V lost 6 bases and J lost 3; bases outside the gene matches: 0. This CDR3 is built from 13 residues. The CDR3 bases are TGTGCCATCAGGCGGGAGGACACCGGGGAGCTGTTTTTT. It encodes CAIRREDTGELFF.

The J gene is TRBJ2-6, the V gene TRBV6-5; unclear D gene. The V gene's germline CDR1 is MNHEY and CDR2 SVGAGI. V lost 6 bases and J 0 bases, leaving 6 bases between the germline ends. The CDR3 spans 14 residues. This CDR3 reads CASRRLSGANVLTF. The CDR3 nucleotides read TGTGCCAGCAGGAGGCTCTCTGGGGCCAACGTCCTGACTTTC.

V and J are TRBV4-3 and TRBJ2-1; weak D call: TRBD1 (6 bases). The CDR3 contains 13 residues. The V end was cut by 4 bases, the J end by 10 bases, with 14 bases between. Germline V gene data show CDR1 as LGHNA and CDR2 as YSLEER. The CDR3 is CASSPNRVREQFF. In DNA, the CDR3 is TGCGCCAGCAGCCCCAACAGGGTTCGGGAGCAGTTCTTC.

This clone was seen a few times. For the CDR3, the DNA is TGTGCCAGCAGCCAAGTAAGTCAGGCCTATGGCTACACCTTC. As protein: CASSQVSQAYGYTF. The V gene is TRBV4-2, the J gene TRBJ1-2; no definite D call. CDR1 and CDR2 from the germline V gene are LGHNA and YNFKEQ. V lost 1 base, J lost 4 bases, and 10 bases lay in between. The CDR3 totals 14 residues.

The chain couples TRBV5-1 to TRBJ1-3; 8 nucleotides match TRBD1. J gave up 4 bases and V 0 bases, and 6 bases lay outside the gene matches. CDR1 is SGHRS and CDR2 is YFSETQ in the germline V gene. The CDR3 loop spans 16 amino acids. CDR3 sequence: CASSLVQGATGNTIYF. The CDR3 region has the DNA TGCGCCAGCAGCTTGGTCCAGGGGGCTACGGGAAACACCATATATTTT.

The chain carries TRBV30 and TRBJ2-1; 9 positions agree with TRBD2. Germline loops: CDR1 GTSNPN, CDR2 SVGIG (reference sequence). The CDR3 loop spans 14 amino acids. With 0 bases clipped from V and 7 bases from J, the junction kept 4 bases outside the gene matches. The CDR3 sequence: CAWSVTSGPNEQFF. The CDR3 region has the DNA TGTGCCTGGAGTGTCACTAGCGGGCCTAATGAGCAGTTCTTC.